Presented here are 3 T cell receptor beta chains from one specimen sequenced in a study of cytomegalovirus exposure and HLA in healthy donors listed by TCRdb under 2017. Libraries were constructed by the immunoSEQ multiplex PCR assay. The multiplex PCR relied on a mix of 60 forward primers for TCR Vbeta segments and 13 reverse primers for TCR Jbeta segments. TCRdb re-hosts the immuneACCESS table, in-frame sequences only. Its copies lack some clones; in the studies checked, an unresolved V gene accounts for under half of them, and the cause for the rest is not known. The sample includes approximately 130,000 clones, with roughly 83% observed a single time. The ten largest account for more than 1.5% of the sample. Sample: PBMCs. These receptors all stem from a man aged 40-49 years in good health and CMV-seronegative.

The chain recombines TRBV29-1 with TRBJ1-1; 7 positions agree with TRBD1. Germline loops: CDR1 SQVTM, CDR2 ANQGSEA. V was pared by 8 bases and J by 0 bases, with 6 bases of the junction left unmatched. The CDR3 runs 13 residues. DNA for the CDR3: TGCAGCCTCCGGACAGGTATGAACACTGAAGCTTTCTTT. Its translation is CSLRTGMNTEAFF.

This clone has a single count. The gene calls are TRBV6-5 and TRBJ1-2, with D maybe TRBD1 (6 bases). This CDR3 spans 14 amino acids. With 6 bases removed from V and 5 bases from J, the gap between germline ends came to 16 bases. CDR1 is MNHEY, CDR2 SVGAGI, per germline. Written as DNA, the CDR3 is TGTGCCAGCAGATCCAACAGGGATGGGTATGGCTACACCTTC. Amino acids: CASRSNRDGYGYTF.

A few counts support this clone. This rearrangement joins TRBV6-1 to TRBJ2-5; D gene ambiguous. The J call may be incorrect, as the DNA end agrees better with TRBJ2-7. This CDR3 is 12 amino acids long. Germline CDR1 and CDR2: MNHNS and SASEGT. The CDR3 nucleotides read TGTGCCAGCAGTGACCTTTCCTACGAGCAGTACTTC. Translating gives CASSDLSYEQYF.